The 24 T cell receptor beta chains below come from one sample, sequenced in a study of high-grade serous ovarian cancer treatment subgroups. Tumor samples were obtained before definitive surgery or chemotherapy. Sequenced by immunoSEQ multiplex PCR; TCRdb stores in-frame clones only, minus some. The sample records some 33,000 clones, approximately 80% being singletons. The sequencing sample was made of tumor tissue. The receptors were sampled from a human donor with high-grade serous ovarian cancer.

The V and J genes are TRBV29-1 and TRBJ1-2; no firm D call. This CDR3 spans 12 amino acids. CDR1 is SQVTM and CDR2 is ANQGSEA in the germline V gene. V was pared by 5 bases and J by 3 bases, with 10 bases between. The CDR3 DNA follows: TGCAGCGTTAGGCACAGCTACTATGGCTACACCTTC. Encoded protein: CSVRHSYYGYTF.

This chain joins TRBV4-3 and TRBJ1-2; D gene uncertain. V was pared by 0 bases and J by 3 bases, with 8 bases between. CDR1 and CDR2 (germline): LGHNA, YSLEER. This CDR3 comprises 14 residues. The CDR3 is CASSQEHSHYGYTF. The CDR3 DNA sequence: TGCGCCAGCAGCCAAGAACACAGCCACTATGGCTACACCTTC.

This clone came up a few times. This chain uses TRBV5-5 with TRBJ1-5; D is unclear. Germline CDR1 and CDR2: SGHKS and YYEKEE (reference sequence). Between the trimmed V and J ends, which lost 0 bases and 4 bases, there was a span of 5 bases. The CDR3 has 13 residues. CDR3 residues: CASSLAGNQPQHF. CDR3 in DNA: TGTGCCAGCAGCTTGGCGGGGAATCAGCCCCAGCATTTT.

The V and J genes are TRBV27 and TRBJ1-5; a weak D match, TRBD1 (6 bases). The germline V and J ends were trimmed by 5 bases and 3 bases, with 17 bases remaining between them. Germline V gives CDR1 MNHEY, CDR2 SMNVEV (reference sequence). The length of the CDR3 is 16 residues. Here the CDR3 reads CASSPRGRFDNQPQHF. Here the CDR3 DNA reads TGTGCCAGCAGTCCCCGGGGGCGATTCGACAATCAGCCCCAGCATTTT.

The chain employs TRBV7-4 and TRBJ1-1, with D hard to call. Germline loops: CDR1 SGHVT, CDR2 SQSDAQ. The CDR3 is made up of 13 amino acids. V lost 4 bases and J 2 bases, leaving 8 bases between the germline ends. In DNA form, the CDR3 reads TGTGCCAGCAGCTCCAGACTCAACACTGAAGCTTTCTTT. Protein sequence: CASSSRLNTEAFF.

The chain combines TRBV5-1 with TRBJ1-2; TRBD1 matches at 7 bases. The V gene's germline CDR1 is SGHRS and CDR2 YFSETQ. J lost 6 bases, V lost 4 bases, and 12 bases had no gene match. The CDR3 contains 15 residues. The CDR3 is CASSHRDSVTDGYTF. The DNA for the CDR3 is TGCGCCAGCAGCCACCGGGACAGCGTAACTGATGGCTACACCTTC.

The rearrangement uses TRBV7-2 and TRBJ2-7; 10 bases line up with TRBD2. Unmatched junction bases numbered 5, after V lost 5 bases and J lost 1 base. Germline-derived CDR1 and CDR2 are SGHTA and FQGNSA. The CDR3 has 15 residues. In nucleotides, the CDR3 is TGTGCCAGCAGCCCGAAACTAGCGGGATCCTACGAGCAGTACTTC. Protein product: CASSPKLAGSYEQYF.

CDR3 residues: CSSRTGDTQYF. Written as DNA, the CDR3 is TGCAGCTCCCGGACAGGGGATACGCAGTATTTT. The chain combines TRBV29-1 with TRBJ2-3; 8 nucleotides line up with TRBD1. The V gene's germline CDR1 is SQVTM and CDR2 ANQGSEA. The length of the CDR3 is 11 residues. J gave up 6 bases and V 8 bases, and 4 bases lay outside the gene matches.

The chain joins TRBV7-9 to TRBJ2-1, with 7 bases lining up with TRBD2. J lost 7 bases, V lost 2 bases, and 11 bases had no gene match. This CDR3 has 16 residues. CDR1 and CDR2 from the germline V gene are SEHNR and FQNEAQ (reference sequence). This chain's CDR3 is CASSLIGLAEGNEQFF. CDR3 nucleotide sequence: TGTGCCAGCAGCTTAATTGGGCTAGCGGAAGGGAATGAGCAGTTCTTC.

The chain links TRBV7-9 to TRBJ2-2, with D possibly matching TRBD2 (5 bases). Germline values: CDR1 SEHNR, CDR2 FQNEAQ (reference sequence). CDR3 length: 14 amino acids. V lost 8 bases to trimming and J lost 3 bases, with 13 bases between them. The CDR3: CASHQAGDTGELFF. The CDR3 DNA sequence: TGTGCCAGCCACCAGGCCGGGGACACCGGGGAGCTGTTTTTT.

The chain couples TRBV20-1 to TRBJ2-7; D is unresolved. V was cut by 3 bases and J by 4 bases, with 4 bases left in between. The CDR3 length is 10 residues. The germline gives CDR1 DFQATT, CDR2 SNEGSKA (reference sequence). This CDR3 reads CSASGYEQYF. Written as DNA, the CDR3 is TGCAGTGCTAGTGGTTACGAGCAGTACTTC.

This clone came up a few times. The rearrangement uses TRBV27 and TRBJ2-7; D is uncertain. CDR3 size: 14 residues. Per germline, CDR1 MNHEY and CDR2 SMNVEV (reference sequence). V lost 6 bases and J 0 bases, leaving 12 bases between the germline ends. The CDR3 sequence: CASRPNTRSYEQYF. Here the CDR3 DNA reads TGTGCCAGCAGACCAAACACCCGCTCCTACGAGCAGTACTTC.

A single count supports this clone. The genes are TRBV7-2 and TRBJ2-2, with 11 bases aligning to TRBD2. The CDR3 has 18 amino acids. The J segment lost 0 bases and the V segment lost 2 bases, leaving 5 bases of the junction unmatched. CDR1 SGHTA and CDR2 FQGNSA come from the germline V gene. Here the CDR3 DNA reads TGTGCCAGCAGCTTAACACTAGCGGGAGTAGCGAACACCGGGGAGCTGTTTTTT. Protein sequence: CASSLTLAGVANTGELFF.

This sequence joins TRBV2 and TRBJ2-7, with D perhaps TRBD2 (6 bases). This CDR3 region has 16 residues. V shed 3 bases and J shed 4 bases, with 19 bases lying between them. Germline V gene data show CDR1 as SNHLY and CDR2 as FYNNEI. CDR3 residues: CASSELGGRREYEQYF. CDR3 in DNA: TGTGCCAGCAGTGAGTTGGGGGGACGCAGAGAGTACGAGCAGTACTTC.

CDR3 nucleotides: TGTGCCAGCAGCCCAAGCGGGACAGAAAAACTGTTTTTT. Its translation is CASSPSGTEKLFF. The chain employs TRBV7-8 and TRBJ1-4, with D perhaps TRBD1 (6 bases). The CDR3 has 13 amino acids. Germline CDR1 and CDR2: SGHVS and FQNEAQ. V gave up 5 bases and J gave up 8 bases, with 12 bases separating them.

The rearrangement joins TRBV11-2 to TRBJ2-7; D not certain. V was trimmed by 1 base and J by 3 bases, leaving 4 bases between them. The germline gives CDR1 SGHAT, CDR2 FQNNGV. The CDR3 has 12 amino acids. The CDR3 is CASSLVGYEQYF. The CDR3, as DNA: TGTGCCAGCAGCTTAGTAGGCTACGAGCAGTACTTC. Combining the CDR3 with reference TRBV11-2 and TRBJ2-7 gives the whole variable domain EAGVAQSPRYKIIEKRQSVAFWCNPISGHATLYWYQQILGQGPKLLIQFQNNGVVDDSQLPKDRFSAERLKGVDSTLKIQPAKLEDSAVYLCASSLVGYEQYFGPGTRLTVT.

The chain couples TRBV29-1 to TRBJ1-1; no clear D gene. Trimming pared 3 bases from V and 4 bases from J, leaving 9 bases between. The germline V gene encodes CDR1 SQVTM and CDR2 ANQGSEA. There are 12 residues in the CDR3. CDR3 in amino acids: CSVDLMGTEAFF. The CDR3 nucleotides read TGCAGCGTTGATCTTATGGGCACTGAAGCTTTCTTT.

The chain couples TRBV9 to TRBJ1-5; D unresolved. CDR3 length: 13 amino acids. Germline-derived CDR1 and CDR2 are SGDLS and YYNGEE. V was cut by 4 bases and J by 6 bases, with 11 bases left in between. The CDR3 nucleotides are TGTGCCAGCAGCTCATGGGAGGGTCAGCCCCAGCATTTT. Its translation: CASSSWEGQPQHF.

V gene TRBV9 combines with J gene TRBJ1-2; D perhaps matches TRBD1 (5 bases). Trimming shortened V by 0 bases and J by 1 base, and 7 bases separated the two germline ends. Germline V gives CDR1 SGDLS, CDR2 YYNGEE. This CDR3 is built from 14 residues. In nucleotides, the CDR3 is TGTGCCAGCAGCGTAGCGGGGCGTAACTATGGCTACACCTTC. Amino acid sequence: CASSVAGRNYGYTF. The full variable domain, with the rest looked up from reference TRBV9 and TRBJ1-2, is DSGVTQTPKHLITATGQRVTLRCSPRSGDLSVYWYQQSLDQGLQFLIQYYNGEERAKGNILERFSAQQFPDLHSELNLSSLELGDSALYFCASSVAGRNYGYTFGSGTRLTVV.

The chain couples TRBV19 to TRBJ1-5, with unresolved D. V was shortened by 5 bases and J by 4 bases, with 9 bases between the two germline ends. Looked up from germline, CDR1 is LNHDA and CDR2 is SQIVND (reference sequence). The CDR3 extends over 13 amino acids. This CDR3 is CASSPKLNQPQHF. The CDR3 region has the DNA TGTGCCAGTAGTCCAAAGTTGAATCAGCCCCAGCATTTT. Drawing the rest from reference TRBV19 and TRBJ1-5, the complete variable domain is DGGITQSPKYLFRKEGQNVTLSCEQNLNHDAMYWYRQDPGQGLRLIYYSQIVNDFQKGDIAEGYSVSREKKESFPLTVTSAQKNPTAFYLCASSPKLNQPQHFGDGTRLSIL.

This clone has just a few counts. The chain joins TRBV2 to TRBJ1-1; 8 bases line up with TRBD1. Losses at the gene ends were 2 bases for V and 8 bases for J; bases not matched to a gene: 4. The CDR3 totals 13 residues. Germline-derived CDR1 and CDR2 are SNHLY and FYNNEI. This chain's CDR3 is CASSEQGAGEAFF. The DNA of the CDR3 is TGTGCCAGCAGTGAACAGGGGGCAGGAGAAGCTTTCTTT.

The CDR3 spells CASSVGSGGSIGTDTQYF. CDR3 coding DNA: TGTGCCAGCAGCGTAGGTAGCGGAGGCTCCATCGGCACAGATACGCAGTATTTT. The chain uses TRBV9 and TRBJ2-3, with a weak D call TRBD2 (6 bases). CDR1 is SGDLS and CDR2 is YYNGEE in the germline V gene. This CDR3 has 18 amino acids. Trimming cost V 0 bases and J 1 base, with 18 bases left between them.

CDR3 DNA: TGTGCCAGCAGCCAAAGGAGGTCAAGGTACAATGAGCAGTTCTTC. Its translation is CASSQRRSRYNEQFF. The rearrangement joins TRBV14 to TRBJ2-1; a weak D match, TRBD2 (5 bases). CDR1 and CDR2 from the germline V gene are SGHDN and FVKESK. The germline V and J ends were trimmed by 2 bases and 4 bases, with 12 bases remaining between them. The CDR3 extends over 15 amino acids. The full variable domain, with the rest looked up from reference TRBV14 and TRBJ2-1, is EAGVTQFPSHSVIEKGQTVTLRCDPISGHDNLYWYRRVMGKEIKFLLHFVKESKQDESGMPNNRFLAERTGGTYSTLKVQPAELEDSGVYFCASSQRRSRYNEQFFGPGTRLTVL.

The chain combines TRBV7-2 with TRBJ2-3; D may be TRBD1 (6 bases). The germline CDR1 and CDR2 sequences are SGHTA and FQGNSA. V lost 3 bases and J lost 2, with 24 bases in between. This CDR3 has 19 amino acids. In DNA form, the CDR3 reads TGTGCCAGCAGCTTTAGGGGGACCCTTAATAAAACTAACACAGATACGCAGTATTTT. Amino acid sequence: CASSFRGTLNKTNTDTQYF.